This T cell receptor (beta chain) was sequenced in a study of T cell repertoires in cytomegalovirus infection. The overall study: CMV epitopes in the study were HLA-C-restricted (recently identified) and HLA-B-restricted (well studied). Public signatures in TCR beta pointed to CMV infection and matching HLA type.

As regards this clonotype: Its target is not known.

CDR3 size: 15 residues. Germline V gives CDR1 MNHEY, CDR2 SMNVEV (reference sequence). Deletions cut 0 bases from V and 4 bases from J, with 9 bases between. TCRdb re-analysed the reads in MiXCR, keeping a single row per CDR3 protein. The sample comprises roughly 120,000 distinct CDR3 sequences, around 32% of which are singletons, and about 54% rests with the top ten. This chain links TRBV27 with TRBJ1-4; no clear D. The starting material was CD8+ T cells from cultured PBMCs, obtained from culture after CMV antigen stimulation. This TCR came from a human donor in good health (CMV status not recorded). Some clones in this sample may be carry-over from other donors' samples. The CDR3 DNA sequence: TGTGCCAGCAGTTTATCTCCACAGTATAATGAAAAACTGTTTTTT. It is translated as CASSLSPQYNEKLFF.